Shown below are 10 T cell receptor beta chains from a single sample sequenced in a study of shared clonotypes between healthy human individuals. The assay was immunoSEQ multiplex PCR, and TCRdb's table has in-frame clones only and misses some. This table has a few million clones, approximately 93% appearing once. The sequenced sample was naive CD4+ T cells from PBMCs. Subset indicated: CD45RA+ positively selected. These receptors all come from a young man in good health. Some clones in this sample may be carry-over from other donors' samples.

The rearrangement links TRBV4-3 to TRBJ2-3; D could derive from TRBD1 or TRBD2 (5 bases each). The CDR3 is 15 residues long. The germline CDR1 and CDR2 sequences are LGHNA and YSLEER. V gave up 4 bases and J gave up 1 base, with 12 bases separating them. CDR3 DNA sequence: TGCGCCAGCAGCCGCTCGGGACGAGGCACAGATACGCAGTATTTT. It specifies CASSRSGRGTDTQYF.

Written as DNA, the CDR3 is TGCAGTGCGGCTAAGACCGCCTACACCTTC. It is translated as CSAAKTAYTF. The gene calls are TRBV20-1 and TRBJ1-2, with D hard to call. Germline lookup yields CDR1 DFQATT and CDR2 SNEGSKA (reference sequence). The CDR3 is 10 residues long. Trimming removed 6 bases at V and 10 bases at J, with 12 bases between.

This chain connects TRBV18 to TRBJ1-5; D is uncertain. CDR1 is KGHSH, CDR2 LQKENI, per germline. Trimming left V 3 bases short and J 6 bases short, with 12 bases between. The CDR3 is 14 residues long. The CDR3 reads CASSPMGAGQPQHF. The CDR3 DNA is TGTGCCAGCTCACCCATGGGAGCAGGTCAGCCCCAGCATTTT.

This chain connects TRBV2 to TRBJ2-1; D is uncertain. The germline gives CDR1 SNHLY, CDR2 FYNNEI. CDR3 length: 11 amino acids. Trimming took 7 bases from V and 1 from J, leaving 2 bases between them. The CDR3 loop reads CASKSYNEQFF. The CDR3 DNA reads as TGTGCCAGCAAATCCTACAATGAGCAGTTCTTC. The complete variable domain, with remaining parts taken from reference TRBV2 and TRBJ2-1, reads EPEVTQTPSHQVTQMGQEVILRCVPISNHLYFYWYRQILGQKVEFLVSFYNNEISEKSEIFDDQFSVERPDGSNFTLKIRSTKLEDSAMYFCASKSYNEQFFGPGTRLTVL.

This clone was seen more than once but under ten times. The rearrangement links TRBV30 to TRBJ1-4; TRBD1 agrees at 8 bases. V lost 2 bases, J lost 11 bases, and 10 bases stayed unmatched. Germline V gene data show CDR1 as GTSNPN and CDR2 as SVGIG (reference sequence). The CDR3 consists of 14 residues. The CDR3 DNA reads as TGTGCCTGGAGTCCCCTGACAGGGGCTGTCAAACTGTTTTTT. Protein product: CAWSPLTGAVKLFF. Drawing the rest from reference TRBV30 and TRBJ1-4, the complete variable domain is SQTIHQWPATLVQPVGSPLSLECTVEGTSNPNLYWYRQAAGRGLQLLFYSVGIGQISSEVPQNLSASRPQDRQFILSSKKLLLSDSGFYLCAWSPLTGAVKLFFGSGTQLSVL.

The chain employs TRBV7-2 and TRBJ1-4; D is uncertain. V lost 4 bases to trimming and J lost 3 bases, with 12 bases between them. CDR3 length equals 15 residues. CDR1 SGHTA and CDR2 FQGNSA come from the germline V gene. Here the CDR3 DNA reads TGTGCCAGCAGCTCCGGCGGGCAGCCTAATGAAAAACTGTTTTTT. It yields the protein CASSSGGQPNEKLFF.

Points on this clone: At the DNA level, this CDR3 is encoded by other sequences in the same sample as well. The CDR3 is CASSLGQGAYGYTF. CDR3 in DNA: TGTGCCAGCAGTTTAGGGCAGGGGGCCTATGGCTACACCTTC. V and J are TRBV28 and TRBJ1-2; TRBD1 aligns across 8 bases. V was pared by 2 bases and J by 4 bases, with 3 bases of the junction left unmatched. Germline assignment: CDR1 MDHEN and CDR2 SYDVKM. The CDR3 sequence is 14 residues long.

J is TRBJ2-3 and V is TRBV5-1; unclear D gene. This CDR3 contains 15 residues. Between the trimmed V and J ends, which lost 4 bases and 0 bases, there was a span of 12 bases. Germline CDR1 and CDR2: SGHRS and YFSETQ. The CDR3 coding sequence is TGCGCCAGCAGCCCCAGGACGGCAAGCACAGATACGCAGTATTTT. Translating gives CASSPRTASTDTQYF.

The rearrangement joins TRBV2 to TRBJ1-2; 10 positions match TRBD1. Unmatched junction bases numbered 7, after V lost 4 bases and J lost 8 bases. The germline V gene has CDR1 SNHLY and CDR2 FYNNEI. The CDR3 spans 14 residues. In DNA form, the CDR3 reads TGTGCCAGCAGTGGCACGACAGGGGGCGGAGGCTACACCTTC. Protein product: CASSGTTGGGGYTF.

As regards this clone: The same CDR3 arises from other DNA sequences in this sample as well. The rearrangement uses TRBV2 and TRBJ1-2, with D uncertain. Germline-derived CDR1 and CDR2 are SNHLY and FYNNEI. V lost 1 base and J lost 2, with 5 bases in between. The CDR3 runs to 13 residues. Here the CDR3 reads CASSEEGNYGYTF. The DNA of the CDR3 is TGTGCCAGCAGTGAAGAAGGGAACTATGGCTACACCTTC. The whole variable domain, filled in from reference TRBV2 and TRBJ1-2, reads EPEVTQTPSHQVTQMGQEVILRCVPISNHLYFYWYRQILGQKVEFLVSFYNNEISEKSEIFDDQFSVERPDGSNFTLKIRSTKLEDSAMYFCASSEEGNYGYTFGSGTRLTVV.